Listed below are T cell receptor beta chains from one sample, sequenced in a study of OX40 agonist ivuxolimab in advanced cancers. Generated by immunoSEQ multiplex PCR, the TCRdb table keeps only in-frame clones and is missing some. Of about 80,000 clones listed, 94% are singletons. The specimen was CD4+ or CD8+ T cells sorted from blood, collected in a trial of the OX40 agonist ivuxolimab. These receptors were taken from an adult with an advanced solid tumor such as melanoma, head and neck, liver or kidney cancer. Both conserved end residues are part of each CDR3. Fields, in order: V gene, J gene, clone size, D gene, CDR3 protein, CDR3 DNA. D genes are given only for firm matches. The size of a clone is reported for some rows only, either as once, few or many, or as a class for expanded clones.

v_gene: TRBV29-1; j_gene: TRBJ2-7; abundance: -; d_gene: -; CDR3aa: CSVEDGDPHEQYF; CDR3nt: TGCAGCGTTGAGGATGGCGACCCCCACGAGCAGTACTTC
v_gene: TRBV27; j_gene: TRBJ2-1; abundance: -; d_gene: -; CDR3aa: CASSFFNEQFF; CDR3nt: TGTGCCAGCAGTTTTTTCAATGAGCAGTTCTTC
v_gene: TRBV13; j_gene: TRBJ2-3; abundance: -; d_gene: TRBD2; CDR3aa: CASSPGTSVTQYF; CDR3nt: TGTGCCAGCAGCCCAGGGACTAGCGTCACGCAGTATTTT
v_gene: TRBV28; j_gene: TRBJ2-7; abundance: -; d_gene: -; CDR3aa: CASSLPRGLPYEQYF; CDR3nt: TGTGCCAGCAGTTTACCACGCGGGCTCCCCTACGAGCAGTACTTC
v_gene: TRBV2; j_gene: TRBJ2-3; abundance: -; d_gene: -; CDR3aa: CASNPGSSDTQYF; CDR3nt: TGTGCCAGCAATCCCGGGTCTTCAGATACGCAGTATTTT
v_gene: TRBV6-5; j_gene: TRBJ2-7; abundance: -; d_gene: -; CDR3aa: CASSRIPYEQYF; CDR3nt: TGTGCCAGCAGTCGAATACCCTACGAGCAGTACTTC
v_gene: TRBV27; j_gene: TRBJ2-1; abundance: -; d_gene: -; CDR3aa: CATREGSYNEQFF; CDR3nt: TGTGCCACCAGAGAAGGGTCCTACAATGAGCAGTTCTTC
v_gene: TRBV28; j_gene: TRBJ1-5; abundance: -; d_gene: -; CDR3aa: CASSLALPQHF; CDR3nt: TGTGCCAGCAGTTTAGCTCTGCCCCAGCATTTT
v_gene: TRBV6-6; j_gene: TRBJ2-6; abundance: -; d_gene: -; CDR3aa: CASSYPGANVLTF; CDR3nt: TGTGCCAGCAGTTACCCTGGGGCCAACGTCCTGACTTTC
v_gene: TRBV9; j_gene: TRBJ1-2; abundance: -; d_gene: -; CDR3aa: CASSVGGFSYGYTF; CDR3nt: TGTGCCAGCAGCGTAGGAGGGTTCTCCTATGGCTACACCTTC
v_gene: TRBV6-5; j_gene: TRBJ2-7; abundance: -; d_gene: -; CDR3aa: CASSTRQAPSREQYF; CDR3nt: TGTGCCAGCAGTACCCGACAGGCTCCCTCGCGCGAGCAGTACTTC
v_gene: TRBV7-2; j_gene: TRBJ2-7; abundance: -; d_gene: -; CDR3aa: CASTFRDGTYEQYF; CDR3nt: TGTGCCAGCACCTTCCGGGACGGAACCTACGAGCAGTACTTC
v_gene: TRBV30; j_gene: TRBJ1-3; abundance: -; d_gene: -; CDR3aa: CAWSVLTSGSGNTIYF; CDR3nt: TGTGCCTGGAGTGTACTCACCTCCGGCTCTGGAAACACCATATATTTT
v_gene: TRBV7-9; j_gene: TRBJ1-1; abundance: -; d_gene: -; CDR3aa: CASSPGGSTEAFF; CDR3nt: TGTGCCAGCAGCCCGGGGGGATCCACTGAAGCTTTCTTT
v_gene: TRBV28; j_gene: TRBJ1-2; abundance: once; d_gene: -; CDR3aa: CASSLLTPRSGYTF; CDR3nt: TGTGCCAGCAGTCTACTGACACCCCGGAGTGGCTACACCTTC
v_gene: TRBV12-1; j_gene: TRBJ2-7; abundance: -; d_gene: -; CDR3aa: CASSSRTSGEVYEQYF; CDR3nt: TGTGCCAGCAGCTCGAGGACTAGCGGAGAAGTCTACGAGCAGTACTTC
v_gene: TRBV29-1; j_gene: TRBJ2-7; abundance: -; d_gene: -; CDR3aa: CSVAGPSSYEQYF; CDR3nt: TGCAGCGTCGCAGGCCCCAGCTCCTACGAGCAGTACTTC
v_gene: TRBV19; j_gene: TRBJ2-7; abundance: -; d_gene: TRBD1; CDR3aa: CASSMHGRGYEQYF; CDR3nt: TGTGCCAGTAGTATGCATGGCAGGGGGTACGAGCAGTACTTC
v_gene: TRBV6-5; j_gene: TRBJ1-1; abundance: -; d_gene: -; CDR3aa: CASTTAGTEAFF; CDR3nt: TGTGCCAGCACCACAGCTGGCACTGAAGCTTTCTTT
v_gene: TRBV4-3; j_gene: TRBJ2-7; abundance: -; d_gene: TRBD1; CDR3aa: CASSHGTGRYEQYF; CDR3nt: TGCGCCAGCAGCCACGGGACAGGGCGCTACGAGCAGTACTTC
v_gene: TRBV15; j_gene: TRBJ1-1; abundance: -; d_gene: -; CDR3aa: CATSRDLGHTEAFF; CDR3nt: TGTGCCACCAGCAGAGATTTGGGACACACTGAAGCTTTCTTT
v_gene: TRBV2; j_gene: TRBJ1-1; abundance: -; d_gene: -; CDR3aa: CASSATGRNTEAFF; CDR3nt: TGTGCCAGCAGTGCAACAGGGCGGAACACTGAAGCTTTCTTT
v_gene: TRBV7-3; j_gene: TRBJ2-1; abundance: -; d_gene: -; CDR3aa: CASSSTSGRSRNEQFF; CDR3nt: TGTGCCAGCAGCTCGACTTCCGGGCGGTCGAGGAATGAGCAGTTCTTC
v_gene: TRBV2; j_gene: TRBJ2-7; abundance: -; d_gene: TRBD2; CDR3aa: CASRPSGRSYEQYF; CDR3nt: TGTGCCAGCAGGCCTAGCGGCAGATCCTACGAGCAGTACTTC
v_gene: TRBV7-2; j_gene: TRBJ2-7; abundance: -; d_gene: TRBD2; CDR3aa: CASSSGTSGTLYEQYF; CDR3nt: TGTGCCAGCAGCTCAGGGACTAGCGGGACCTTATACGAGCAGTACTTC
v_gene: TRBV7-2; j_gene: TRBJ2-7; abundance: -; d_gene: TRBD2; CDR3aa: CASSLVGLAGDTYEQYF; CDR3nt: TGTGCCAGCAGCTTAGTCGGTCTAGCGGGGGACACCTACGAGCAGTACTTC
v_gene: TRBV28; j_gene: TRBJ2-7; abundance: -; d_gene: -; CDR3aa: CASSNSPLEQYF; CDR3nt: TGTGCCAGCAGCAACAGTCCCCTCGAGCAGTACTTC
v_gene: TRBV27; j_gene: TRBJ2-5; abundance: once; d_gene: -; CDR3aa: CASSSGLGGETQYF; CDR3nt: TGTGCCAGCAGCTCCGGGCTGGGCGGGGAGACCCAGTACTTC
v_gene: TRBV19; j_gene: TRBJ1-1; abundance: once; d_gene: -; CDR3aa: CASSMDNTEAFF; CDR3nt: TGTGCCAGTAGTATGGATAACACTGAAGCTTTCTTT
v_gene: TRBV7-3; j_gene: TRBJ1-1; abundance: -; d_gene: TRBD1; CDR3aa: CASSLEGTGLSNTEAFF; CDR3nt: TGTGCCAGCAGCTTAGAAGGGACAGGGCTATCGAACACTGAAGCTTTCTTT
v_gene: TRBV5-4; j_gene: TRBJ2-5; abundance: -; d_gene: -; CDR3aa: CASSSRVRETQYF; CDR3nt: TGTGCCAGCAGCTCCAGGGTGCGAGAGACCCAGTACTTC
v_gene: TRBV15; j_gene: TRBJ2-7; abundance: -; d_gene: TRBD1; CDR3aa: CATSRGDLQGLYSEQYF; CDR3nt: TGTGCCACCAGCAGAGGGGATCTACAGGGGCTGTACTCCGAGCAGTACTTC
v_gene: TRBV27; j_gene: TRBJ1-1; abundance: -; d_gene: -; CDR3aa: CASSLSWASGEAFF; CDR3nt: TGTGCCAGCAGTTTATCGTGGGCAAGTGGTGAAGCTTTCTTT
v_gene: TRBV30; j_gene: TRBJ2-7; abundance: -; d_gene: TRBD2; CDR3aa: CAVELAASYEQYF; CDR3nt: TGTGCCGTCGAGCTAGCGGCCTCCTACGAGCAGTACTTC
v_gene: TRBV28; j_gene: TRBJ1-5; abundance: -; d_gene: -; CDR3aa: CAISDRRPNQPQHF; CDR3nt: TGTGCCATCTCAGACAGGCGCCCCAATCAGCCCCAGCATTTT
v_gene: TRBV29-1; j_gene: TRBJ2-7; abundance: once; d_gene: TRBD1; CDR3aa: CSVVTGTGGYEQYF; CDR3nt: TGCAGCGTCGTCACCGGGACAGGGGGCTACGAGCAGTACTTC
v_gene: TRBV7-9; j_gene: TRBJ2-5; abundance: -; d_gene: -; CDR3aa: CASSLSQGFQETQYF; CDR3nt: TGTGCCAGCAGCTTATCGCAGGGATTCCAAGAGACCCAGTACTTC
v_gene: TRBV21-1; j_gene: TRBJ2-2; abundance: -; d_gene: -; CDR3aa: CASSKGTSGRSDTGELFF; CDR3nt: TGTGCCAGCAGCAAAGGGACTAGCGGGAGAAGCGACACCGGGGAGCTGTTTTTT
v_gene: TRBV2; j_gene: TRBJ1-1; abundance: -; d_gene: -; CDR3aa: CASSEAGGMGTEAFF; CDR3nt: TGTGCCAGCAGTGAAGCCGGCGGGATGGGGACTGAAGCTTTCTTT
v_gene: TRBV30; j_gene: TRBJ1-1; abundance: -; d_gene: TRBD1; CDR3aa: CAQGGPTEAFF; CDR3nt: TGTGCCCAGGGGGGCCCCACTGAAGCTTTCTTT
v_gene: TRBV7-2; j_gene: TRBJ1-2; abundance: -; d_gene: -; CDR3aa: CASSSGIGNYGYTF; CDR3nt: TGTGCCAGCAGCTCCGGGATTGGAAACTATGGCTACACCTTC
v_gene: TRBV12-5; j_gene: TRBJ2-5; abundance: once; d_gene: -; CDR3aa: CASAYRELRQETQYF; CDR3nt: TGTGCTAGTGCCTACAGGGAGTTGCGACAAGAGACCCAGTACTTC
v_gene: TRBV4-1; j_gene: TRBJ2-2; abundance: -; d_gene: TRBD2; CDR3aa: CASSPSGSGNTGELFF; CDR3nt: TGCGCCAGCAGCCCAAGCGGGAGCGGGAACACCGGGGAGCTGTTTTTT
v_gene: TRBV9; j_gene: TRBJ2-7; abundance: -; d_gene: -; CDR3aa: CASSGSSYEQYF; CDR3nt: TGTGCCAGCAGTGGAAGCTCCTACGAGCAGTACTTC
v_gene: TRBV7-9; j_gene: TRBJ2-7; abundance: -; d_gene: TRBD1; CDR3aa: CASSPSSGQSYEQYF; CDR3nt: TGTGCCAGCAGCCCCAGCTCGGGACAGTCCTACGAGCAGTACTTC
v_gene: TRBV5-5; j_gene: TRBJ2-1; abundance: -; d_gene: -; CDR3aa: CASSLMSGSDEQFF; CDR3nt: TGTGCCAGCAGCTTGATGAGTGGATCTGATGAGCAGTTCTTC
v_gene: TRBV11-2; j_gene: TRBJ2-5; abundance: -; d_gene: -; CDR3aa: CASSSGPLQKTQYF; CDR3nt: TGTGCCAGCAGCTCGGGACCGCTCCAAAAGACCCAGTACTTC
v_gene: TRBV28; j_gene: TRBJ1-2; abundance: once; d_gene: -; CDR3aa: CASSTSPGRLADGYTF; CDR3nt: TGTGCCAGCAGTACCTCCCCGGGCAGGCTGGCGGATGGCTACACCTTC
v_gene: TRBV19; j_gene: TRBJ1-5; abundance: -; d_gene: -; CDR3aa: CASSATKNSNQPQHF; CDR3nt: TGTGCCAGTAGTGCGACCAAGAATAGCAATCAGCCCCAGCATTTT
v_gene: TRBV5-6; j_gene: TRBJ1-3; abundance: -; d_gene: -; CDR3aa: CASSRYRAGGNTIYF; CDR3nt: TGTGCCAGCAGCCGTTACAGGGCTGGCGGAAACACCATATATTTT
v_gene: TRBV27; j_gene: TRBJ1-4; abundance: -; d_gene: -; CDR3aa: CASSSGAYEKLFF; CDR3nt: TGTGCCAGCAGTTCAGGGGCTTATGAAAAACTGTTTTTT